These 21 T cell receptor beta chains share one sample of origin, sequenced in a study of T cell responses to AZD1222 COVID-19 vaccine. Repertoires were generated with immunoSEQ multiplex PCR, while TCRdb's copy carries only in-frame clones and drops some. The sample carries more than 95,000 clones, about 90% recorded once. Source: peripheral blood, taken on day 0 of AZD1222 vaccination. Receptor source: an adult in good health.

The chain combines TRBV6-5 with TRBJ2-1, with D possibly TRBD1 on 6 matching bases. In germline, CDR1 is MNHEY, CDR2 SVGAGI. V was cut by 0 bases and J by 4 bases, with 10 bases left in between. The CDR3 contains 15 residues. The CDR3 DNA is TGTGCCAGCAGTTACTCTGGGGGCCCGTACAATGAGCAGTTCTTC. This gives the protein CASSYSGGPYNEQFF.

CDR3 coding DNA: TGCGCCAGCAGCCAAGTGGATTACTCCTACGAGCAGTACTTC. Protein sequence: CASSQVDYSYEQYF. This chain joins TRBV4-1 and TRBJ2-7; D uncertain. The V end was cut by 1 base, the J end by 0 bases, with 7 bases between. The CDR3 totals 14 residues. In germline, CDR1 is MGHRA, CDR2 YSYEKL.

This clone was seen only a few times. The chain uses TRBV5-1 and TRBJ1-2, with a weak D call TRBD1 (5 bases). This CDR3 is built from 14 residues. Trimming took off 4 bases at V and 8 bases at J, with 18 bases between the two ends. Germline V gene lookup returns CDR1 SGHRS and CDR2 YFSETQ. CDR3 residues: CASSGGDSRLGYTF. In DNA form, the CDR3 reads TGCGCCAGCAGCGGGGGGGACTCCCGATTGGGCTACACCTTC.

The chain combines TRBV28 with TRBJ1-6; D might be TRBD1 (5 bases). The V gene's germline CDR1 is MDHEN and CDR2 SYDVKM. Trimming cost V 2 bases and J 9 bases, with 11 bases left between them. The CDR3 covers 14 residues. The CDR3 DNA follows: TGTGCCAGCAGTTTAGGGCCGGGGGGTTCACCCCTCCACTTT. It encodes CASSLGPGGSPLHF.

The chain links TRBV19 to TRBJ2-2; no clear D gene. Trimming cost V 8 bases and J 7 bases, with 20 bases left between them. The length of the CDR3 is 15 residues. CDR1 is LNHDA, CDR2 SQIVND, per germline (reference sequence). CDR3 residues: CASRSPRGVIGELFF. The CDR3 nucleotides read TGTGCCAGTCGCTCCCCTCGCGGAGTGATCGGGGAGCTGTTTTTT. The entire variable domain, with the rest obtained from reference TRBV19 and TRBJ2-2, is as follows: DGGITQSPKYLFRKEGQNVTLSCEQNLNHDAMYWYRQDPGQGLRLIYYSQIVNDFQKGDIAEGYSVSREKKESFPLTVTSAQKNPTAFYLCASRSPRGVIGELFFGEGSRLTVL.

Here the CDR3 reads CASSQGVSGGRANEKLFF. The CDR3 nucleotides are TGTGCCAGCAGCCAAGGCGTCTCGGGAGGTAGAGCTAATGAAAAACTGTTTTTT. V usage is TRBV7-2 and J usage is TRBJ1-4; D gene unclear. The CDR3 extends over 18 amino acids. CDR1 and CDR2 from the germline V gene are SGHTA and FQGNSA. V lost 5 bases, J lost 3 bases, and 22 bases lay in between.

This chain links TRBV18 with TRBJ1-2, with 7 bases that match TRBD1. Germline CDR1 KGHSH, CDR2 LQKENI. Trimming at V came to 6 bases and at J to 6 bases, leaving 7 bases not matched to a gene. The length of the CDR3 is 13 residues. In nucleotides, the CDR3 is TGTGCCAGCTCGCGGGGGACAGATGATGGCTACACCTTC. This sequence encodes CASSRGTDDGYTF.

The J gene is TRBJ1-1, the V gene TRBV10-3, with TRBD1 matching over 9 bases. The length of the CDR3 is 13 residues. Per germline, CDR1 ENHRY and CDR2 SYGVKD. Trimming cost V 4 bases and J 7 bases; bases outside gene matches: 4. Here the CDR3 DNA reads TGTGCCATCAGTGTCGACAGGGGGTTTGAAGCTTTCTTT. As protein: CAISVDRGFEAFF.

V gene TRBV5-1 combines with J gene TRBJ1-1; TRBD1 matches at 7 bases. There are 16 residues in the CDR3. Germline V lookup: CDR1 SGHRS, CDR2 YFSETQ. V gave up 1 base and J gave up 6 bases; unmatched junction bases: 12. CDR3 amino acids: CASSLTHRGNGAEAFF. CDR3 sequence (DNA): TGCGCCAGCAGCTTGACGCACAGGGGCAACGGCGCTGAAGCTTTCTTT.

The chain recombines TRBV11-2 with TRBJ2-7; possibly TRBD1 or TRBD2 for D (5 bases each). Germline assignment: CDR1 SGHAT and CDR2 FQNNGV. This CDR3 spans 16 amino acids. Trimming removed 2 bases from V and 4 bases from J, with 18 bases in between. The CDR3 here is CASSLMERAGSYEQYF. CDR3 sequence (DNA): TGTGCCAGCAGCTTAATGGAGAGGGCAGGGTCATACGAGCAGTACTTC.

The CDR3 coding sequence is TGCGCCAGCAGCCAAGTAGGGCGAAGGACCGGGGAGCTGTTTTTT. This gives the protein CASSQVGRRTGELFF. The chain carries TRBV4-1 and TRBJ2-2; no clear D gene. The V and J ends lost 1 base and 5 bases respectively, with 11 bases between them. The CDR3 totals 15 residues. Germline V gene lookup returns CDR1 MGHRA and CDR2 YSYEKL.

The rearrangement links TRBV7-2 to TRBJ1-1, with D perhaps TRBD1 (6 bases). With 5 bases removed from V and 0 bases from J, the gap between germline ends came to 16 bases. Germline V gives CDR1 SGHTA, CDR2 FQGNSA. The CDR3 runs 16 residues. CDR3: CASSLGGSGMNTEAFF. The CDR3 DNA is TGTGCCAGCAGCCTAGGGGGGAGTGGGATGAACACTGAAGCTTTCTTT.

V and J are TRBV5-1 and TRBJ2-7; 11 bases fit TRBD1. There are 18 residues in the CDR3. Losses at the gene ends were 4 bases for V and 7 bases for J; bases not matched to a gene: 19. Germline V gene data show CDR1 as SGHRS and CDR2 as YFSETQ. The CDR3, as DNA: TGCGCCAGCAGCCTCCGTGGCCTCCTAGGACAGGGGGCGAGTGAGCAGTACTTC. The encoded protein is CASSLRGLLGQGASEQYF.

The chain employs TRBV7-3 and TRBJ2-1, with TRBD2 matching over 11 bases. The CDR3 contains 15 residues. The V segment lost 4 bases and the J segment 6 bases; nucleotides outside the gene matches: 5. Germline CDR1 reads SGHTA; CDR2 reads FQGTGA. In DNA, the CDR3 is TGTGCCAGCAGCTACATACTAGCGGGGGCCAATGAGCAGTTCTTC. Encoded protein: CASSYILAGANEQFF.

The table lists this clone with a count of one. Written as DNA, the CDR3 is TGTGCCAGCAGTAGACAGGGGGCGGCCTACGAGCAGTACTTC. Residues: CASSRQGAAYEQYF. The chain employs TRBV6-5 and TRBJ2-7; TRBD1 matches at 10 bases. Germline trimming cut 5 bases from V and 2 bases from J; bases unmatched to any gene: 3. CDR3 length equals 14 residues. Germline CDR1 and CDR2: MNHEY and SVGAGI.

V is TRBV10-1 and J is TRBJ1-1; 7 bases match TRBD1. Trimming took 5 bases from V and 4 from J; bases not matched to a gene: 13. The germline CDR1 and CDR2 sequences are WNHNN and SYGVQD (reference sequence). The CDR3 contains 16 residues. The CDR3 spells CASSTGTGRGGTEAFF. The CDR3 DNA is TGCGCCAGCAGTACCGGAACAGGCAGGGGGGGCACTGAAGCTTTCTTT.

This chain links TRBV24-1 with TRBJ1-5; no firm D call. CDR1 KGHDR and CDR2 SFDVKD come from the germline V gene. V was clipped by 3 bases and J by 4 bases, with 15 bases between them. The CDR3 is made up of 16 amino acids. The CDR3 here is CATSDPFDGVNQPQHF. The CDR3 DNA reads TGTGCCACCAGTGATCCTTTCGACGGGGTTAATCAGCCCCAGCATTTT.

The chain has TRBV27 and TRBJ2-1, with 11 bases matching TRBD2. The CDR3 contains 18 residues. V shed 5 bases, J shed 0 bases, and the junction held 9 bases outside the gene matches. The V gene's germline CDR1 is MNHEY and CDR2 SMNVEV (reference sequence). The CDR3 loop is CASSPPRGLADSYNEQFF. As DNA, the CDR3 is TGTGCCAGCAGTCCCCCACGGGGACTAGCGGACTCCTACAATGAGCAGTTCTTC.

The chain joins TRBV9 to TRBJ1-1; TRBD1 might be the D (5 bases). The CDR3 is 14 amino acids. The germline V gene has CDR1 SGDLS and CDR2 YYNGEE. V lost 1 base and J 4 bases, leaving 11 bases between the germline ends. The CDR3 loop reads CASSVRGAGTEAFF. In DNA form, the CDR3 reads TGTGCCAGCAGCGTACGAGGGGCTGGCACTGAAGCTTTCTTT.

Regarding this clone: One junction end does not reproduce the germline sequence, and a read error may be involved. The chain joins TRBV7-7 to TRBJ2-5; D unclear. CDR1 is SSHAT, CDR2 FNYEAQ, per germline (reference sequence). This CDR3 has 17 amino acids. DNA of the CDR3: TGTGCTAGCAGCTTAAGAGTAAACCCCCAAAGCCAAGAGACCCAGTACTTC. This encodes CASSLRVNPQSQETQYF.

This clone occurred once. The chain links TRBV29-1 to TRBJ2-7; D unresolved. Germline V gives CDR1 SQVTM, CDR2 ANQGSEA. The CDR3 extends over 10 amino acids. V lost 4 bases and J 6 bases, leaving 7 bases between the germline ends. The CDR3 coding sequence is TGCAGCGTTGTGCCCCGCGAGCAGTACTTC. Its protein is CSVVPREQYF.